This entry lists 5 T cell receptor beta chains sequenced from one sample in a study of cytomegalovirus exposure and HLA in healthy donors. Use of 60 Vbeta and 13 Jbeta primers characterized the PCR. Only in-frame clones appear in the TCRdb table, and some are missing; sequencing was by immunoSEQ multiplex PCR. This table holds around 190,000 clones, 70% to 85% found once. Specimen: PBMCs. Source of these receptors: a woman in her thirties in good health and CMV-seropositive.

The genes are TRBV9 and TRBJ1-4; unclear D gene. The CDR3 is 13 amino acids. The V end lost 0 bases, the J end lost 5 bases, and 5 bases lay between the germline ends. Germline assignment: CDR1 SGDLS and CDR2 YYNGEE. The CDR3 reads CASSVDGNEKLFF. The CDR3 nucleotides are TGTGCCAGCAGCGTAGACGGGAATGAAAAACTGTTTTTT. The entire variable domain, with the rest obtained from reference TRBV9 and TRBJ1-4, is as follows: DSGVTQTPKHLITATGQRVTLRCSPRSGDLSVYWYQQSLDQGLQFLIQYYNGEERAKGNILERFSAQQFPDLHSELNLSSLELGDSALYFCASSVDGNEKLFFGSGTQLSVL.

V and J are TRBV7-2 and TRBJ2-1, with 7 bases aligning to TRBD1. V was pared by 4 bases and J by 7 bases, with 1 base of the junction left unmatched. Germline V gene sequence: CDR1 SGHTA, CDR2 FQGNSA. The CDR3 totals 12 residues. In DNA, the CDR3 is TGTGCCAGCAGCTACAGGGGTAATGAGCAGTTCTTC. It translates to CASSYRGNEQFF. Drawing the rest from reference TRBV7-2 and TRBJ2-1, the complete variable domain is GAGVSQSPSNKVTEKGKDVELRCDPISGHTALYWYRQSLGQGLEFLIYFQGNSAPDKSGLPSDRFSAERTGGSVSTLTIQRTQQEDSAVYLCASSYRGNEQFFGPGTRLTVL.

This chain joins TRBV4-1 and TRBJ2-7, with 7 bases aligning to TRBD1. V was clipped by 3 bases and J by 1 base; unmatched bases: 9. CDR3 length equals 16 residues. Germline values: CDR1 MGHRA, CDR2 YSYEKL. DNA of the CDR3: TGCGCCAGCAGCCATACACTACAGGGGCGATCCTACGAGCAGTACTTC. It encodes CASSHTLQGRSYEQYF.

On this clone: Other DNA sequences in this sample translate to the same CDR3. This chain connects TRBV7-2 to TRBJ2-7; D uncertain. This CDR3 has 11 residues. From germline, CDR1 is SGHTA and CDR2 FQGNSA. V was trimmed by 5 bases and J by 2 bases, leaving 4 bases between them. DNA of the CDR3: TGTGCCAGCAGCCCCGCCTACGAGCAGTACTTC. Translation gives CASSPAYEQYF.

The J gene is TRBJ2-7, the V gene TRBV5-1; a weak D match, TRBD1 (5 bases). CDR3 length equals 14 residues. Between the trimmed V and J ends, which lost 4 bases and 0 bases, there was a span of 11 bases. Germline V gene sequence: CDR1 SGHRS, CDR2 YFSETQ. In DNA, the CDR3 is TGCGCCAGCAGCCCTATGACAGTCTCCTACGAGCAGTACTTC. It encodes CASSPMTVSYEQYF.